The TCR beta chain under discussion was sequenced for a study of T cell clones after liver transplantation (dated by TCRdb to about 2019). Context from the whole study: The samples were obtained from ITN030ST, a randomized trial that attempted immunosuppression withdrawal within 2 years after liver transplantation. Donor-reactive T cell clones were identified by TCRbeta sequencing following a pre-transplant mixed lymphocyte reaction and were subsequently tracked in post-transplant blood. Third party-reactive TCRbeta sequences from pre-transplant MLRs were also identified as an antigen-independent comparator for donor-reactive sequences. Three of the eight recipients were HCV-positive; the others were transplanted for non-autoimmune, non-viral indications. Subjects received no induction therapy and standard immunosuppression until randomization at 12-24 months post-transplant. Tolerance meant complete immunosuppression withdrawal for at least one year without liver enzymes rising beyond twice the upper limit of normal. Blood samples were taken pre-transplant, pre-randomization before withdrawal, and post-randomization after full withdrawal or failed withdrawal. The studied cohort comprised 8 liver transplant recipients, 3 classified as tolerant and 5 as non-tolerant. The full study reports these points: Without allograft tissue specimens, donor-reactive T cells may have migrated into the graft rather than being deleted. When repertoire turnover was taken into account, detection of donor-reactive sequences was significantly reduced in 7 of 8 subjects for CD4 and in 8 of 8 subjects for CD8. In two subjects, low numbers of available donor cells limited the measurable donor-reactive repertoire. Donor-reactive sequences decreased more than third party-reactive sequences, which suggests partial antigen-specific deletion that was not related to withdrawal success. Circulating donor-reactive CD4 TCRbeta sequences fell significantly post-transplant in most of the 8 subjects, irrespective of tolerance or HCV status. The conclusions were preliminary, being limited by small, heterogeneous patient numbers and by non-standardized post-transplant time points.

High-throughput TCRbeta CDR3 sequencing of frozen genomic DNA was performed by immunoSEQ, including PCR amplification, mapping, bias correction and internal controls. Per the original workflow: Only productive rearrangements were retained, and each unique TCRbeta sequence was defined by its CDR3 nucleotide sequence together with its V and J gene. Donor-reactive sequences required at least 5-fold expansion in CFSE-low cells versus unstimulated pre-transplant cells and at least 0.01% frequency. Minimum frequency thresholds were set for each subject on the basis of the unstimulated sample with the lowest template count, so that a detection power of at least 90% was ensured. Jensen-Shannon divergence between the top 1000 TCRbeta sequences post-transplant and pre-transplant was used to measure repertoire turnover. Changes in detection of donor-reactive sequences were assessed with two-sided Fisher's exact tests. TCRdb obtained this table from immuneACCESS and retained in-frame rearrangements with V and J assigned. These tables miss some clones; where compared with another copy, unresolved V genes account for less than half of the shortfall, and the remainder is unexplained. V and J calls and clone size are copied from that table; D and trimming were computed from the DNA. Across this sample there are over 15,000 clones, with more than 75% seen only once. Of the sample, roughly 35% falls within the top ten clones.

Thawed unstimulated PBMCs were stained for CD3, CD4 and CD8 and FACS-sorted into CD3+CD4+ and CD3+CD8+ populations. All 8 studied subjects were randomized to withdrawal of immunosuppression. The Qiagen DNeasy Blood and Tissue Kit was used to isolate genomic DNA. Trimming removed 7 bases from V and 4 bases from J, leaving 26 bases between the germline ends. CDR1 and CDR2, per the germline V gene (reference sequence), are LNHDA and SQIVND. Reading from cysteine to phenylalanine, the CDR3 counts 17 amino acids. Kept here is only the CDR3 DNA, which spans 51 bases and is read in frame from base 1. Of note for this clone: It lacks a known antigen. No much larger clonotype is one base removed from it; base qualities were not supplied.

This clonotype was obtained from a human patient who received a liver transplant. It is possible that, after a transplant, some T cells come from the graft donor. Here the sequenced sample was CD8+ T cells from blood, taken less than 50 months after liver transplant. The chain is assembled from TRBV19 and TRBJ2-7, with a tentative D call of TRBD1 or TRBD2, each matching 7 bases. The base sequence is TGTGCCAGTACCCTTACGGGCGGCAGGGGGGGAATTTACGAGCAGTACTTC. This translates into CASTLTGGRGGIYEQYF.